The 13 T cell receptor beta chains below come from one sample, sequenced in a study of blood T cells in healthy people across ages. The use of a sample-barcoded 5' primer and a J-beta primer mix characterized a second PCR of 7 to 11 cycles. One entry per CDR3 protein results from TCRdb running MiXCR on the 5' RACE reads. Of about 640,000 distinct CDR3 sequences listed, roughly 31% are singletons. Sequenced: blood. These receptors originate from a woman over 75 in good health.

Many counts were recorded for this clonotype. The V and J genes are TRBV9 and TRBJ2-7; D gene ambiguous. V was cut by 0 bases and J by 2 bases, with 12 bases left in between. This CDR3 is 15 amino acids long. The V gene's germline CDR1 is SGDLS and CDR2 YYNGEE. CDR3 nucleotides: TGTGCCAGCAGCGTAGGCAGGTCGATCGCCTACGAGCAGTACTTC. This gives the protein CASSVGRSIAYEQYF.

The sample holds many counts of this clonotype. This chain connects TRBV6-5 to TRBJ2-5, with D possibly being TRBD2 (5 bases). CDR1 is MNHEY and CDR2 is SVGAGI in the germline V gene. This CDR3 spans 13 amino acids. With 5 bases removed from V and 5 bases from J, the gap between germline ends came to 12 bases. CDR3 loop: CASSPDPGETQYF. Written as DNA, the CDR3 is TGTGCCAGCAGTCCAGACCCGGGGGAGACCCAGTACTTC.

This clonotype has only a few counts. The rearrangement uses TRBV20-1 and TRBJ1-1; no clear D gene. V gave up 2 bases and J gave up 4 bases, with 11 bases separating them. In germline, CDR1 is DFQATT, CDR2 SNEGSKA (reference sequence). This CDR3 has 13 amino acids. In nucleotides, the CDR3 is TGCAGTGCTAGATTGCTAGGAGGCACTGAAGCTTTCTTT. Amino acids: CSARLLGGTEAFF.

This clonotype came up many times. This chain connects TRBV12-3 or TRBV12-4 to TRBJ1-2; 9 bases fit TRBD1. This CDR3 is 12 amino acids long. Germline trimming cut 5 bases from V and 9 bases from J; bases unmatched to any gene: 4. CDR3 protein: CASSRQGGSYTF. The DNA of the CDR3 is TGTGCCAGCAGTAGACAGGGGGGAAGCTACACCTTC.

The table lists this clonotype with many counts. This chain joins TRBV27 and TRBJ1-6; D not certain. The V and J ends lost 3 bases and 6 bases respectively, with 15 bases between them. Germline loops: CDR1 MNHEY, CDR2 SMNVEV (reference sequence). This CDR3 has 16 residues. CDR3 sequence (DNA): TGTGCCAGCAGTTTTGGTTCAGCGGTCGGTAATTCACCCCTCCACTTT. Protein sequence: CASSFGSAVGNSPLHF.

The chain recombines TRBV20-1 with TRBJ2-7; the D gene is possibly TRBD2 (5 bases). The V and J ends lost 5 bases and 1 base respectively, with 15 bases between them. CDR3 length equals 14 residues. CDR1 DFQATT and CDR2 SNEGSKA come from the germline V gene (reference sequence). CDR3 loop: CSAQSGEGSYEQYF. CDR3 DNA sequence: TGCAGTGCTCAGAGCGGAGAAGGTTCCTACGAGCAGTACTTC.

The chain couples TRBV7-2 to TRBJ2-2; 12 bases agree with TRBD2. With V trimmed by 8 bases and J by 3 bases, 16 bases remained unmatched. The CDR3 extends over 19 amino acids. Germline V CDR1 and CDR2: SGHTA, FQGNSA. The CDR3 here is CASCNPASGGAWYTGELFF. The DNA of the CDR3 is TGTGCCAGCTGCAATCCGGCTAGCGGGGGGGCTTGGTACACCGGGGAGCTGTTTTTT. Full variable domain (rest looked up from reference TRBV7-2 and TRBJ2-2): GAGVSQSPSNKVTEKGKDVELRCDPISGHTALYWYRQSLGQGLEFLIYFQGNSAPDKSGLPSDRFSAERTGGSVSTLTIQRTQQEDSAVYLCASCNPASGGAWYTGELFFGEGSRLTVL.

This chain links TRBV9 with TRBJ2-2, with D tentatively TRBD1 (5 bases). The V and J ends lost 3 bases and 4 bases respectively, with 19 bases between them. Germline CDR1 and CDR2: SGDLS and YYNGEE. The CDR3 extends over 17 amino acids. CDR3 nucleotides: TGTGCCAGCAGCGAGGGGTACAGTGGCGATTGCACCGGGGAGCTGTTTTTT. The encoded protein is CASSEGYSGDCTGELFF.

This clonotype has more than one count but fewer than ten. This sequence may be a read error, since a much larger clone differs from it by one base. The CDR3 loop reads CAGSLSGGPVEQYF. For the CDR3, the DNA is TGTGCCGGCAGCTTGTCTGGGGGGCCGGTCGAGCAGTACTTC. The V and J genes are TRBV7-8 and TRBJ2-7, with D perhaps being TRBD1 or TRBD2 (6 bases each). The CDR3 spans 14 residues. Per the germline V gene, CDR1 is SGHVS and CDR2 is FQNEAQ.

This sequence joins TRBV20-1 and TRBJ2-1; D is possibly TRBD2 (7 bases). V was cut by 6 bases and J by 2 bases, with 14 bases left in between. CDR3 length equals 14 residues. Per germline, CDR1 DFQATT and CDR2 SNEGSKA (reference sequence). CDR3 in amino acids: CSAPGGAAYNEQFF. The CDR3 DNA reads TGCAGTGCCCCGGGGGGCGCAGCCTACAATGAGCAGTTCTTC.

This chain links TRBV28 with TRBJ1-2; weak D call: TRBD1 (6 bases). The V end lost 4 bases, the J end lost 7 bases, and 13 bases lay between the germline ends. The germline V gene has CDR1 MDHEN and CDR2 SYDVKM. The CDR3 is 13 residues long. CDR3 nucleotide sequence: TGTGCCAGCAGTTCGACAGGAAGAGGTGGCTACACCTTC. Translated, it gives CASSSTGRGGYTF.

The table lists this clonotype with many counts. The CDR3 DNA sequence: TGTGCCAGCAGTTACAACGGACTAGCGGGACCTTTGGAGACCCAGTACTTC. Encoded protein: CASSYNGLAGPLETQYF. This sequence joins TRBV6-5 and TRBJ2-5, with 12 bases that match TRBD2. The V gene's germline CDR1 is MNHEY and CDR2 SVGAGI. CDR3 size: 17 residues. The J segment lost 5 bases and the V segment lost 2 bases, leaving 9 bases of the junction unmatched.

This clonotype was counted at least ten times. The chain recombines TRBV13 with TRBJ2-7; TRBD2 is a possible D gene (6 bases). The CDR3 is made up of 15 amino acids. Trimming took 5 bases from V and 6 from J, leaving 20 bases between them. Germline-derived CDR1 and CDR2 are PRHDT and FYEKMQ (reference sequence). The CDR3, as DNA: TGTGCCAGCAGCCTTCTCGGAGGGCGGGCGCGCGAGCAGTACTTC. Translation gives CASSLLGGRAREQYF.